The 9 T cell receptor beta chains given below trace back to one sample, sequenced in a study of T cells expressing NK-cell markers. Each CDR3 protein gets one entry in TCRdb, which reprocessed the 5' RACE reads and gives no DNA. Across some 150,000 distinct CDR3 sequences, the top ten clones capture 12% of the sample. The sequencing input was blood T cells: a sorted CD56 or NKG2C T cell subset, CD4+ or CD8+ T cells, or bulk PBMC T cells (not recorded which). These receptors originate from a man aged 18 to 35 in good health.

This chain links TRBV15 with TRBJ2-1. The CDR3 spans 17 residues. The germline V gene encodes CDR1 LNHNV and CDR2 YYDKDF (reference sequence). The CDR3: CATSPVGAGVPLNEQFF.

This chain links TRBV12-3 or TRBV12-4 with TRBJ2-1; TCRdb's assignment of TRBD2 cannot be checked, as there is no DNA. The CDR3 loop spans 16 amino acids. The CDR3: CASSTLPSGSWNEQFF.

V and J are TRBV7-2 and TRBJ2-6; TCRdb selects TRBD1, and the lack of DNA leaves this call unchecked. Looked up from germline, CDR1 is SGHTA and CDR2 is FQGNSA. The CDR3 is made up of 17 amino acids. CDR3 protein: CASSLQDRVTGANVLTF.

The chain combines TRBV7-2 with TRBJ2-3; checking the TCRdb D call of TRBD2 is not possible without DNA. This CDR3 comprises 15 residues. Germline V gene lookup returns CDR1 SGHTA and CDR2 FQGNSA. The CDR3 sequence is CASSLAAGVADTQYF. The full variable domain, rest sourced from reference TRBV7-2 and TRBJ2-3, is GAGVSQSPSNKVTEKGKDVELRCDPISGHTALYWYRQSLGQGLEFLIYFQGNSAPDKSGLPSDRFSAERTGGSVSTLTIQRTQQEDSAVYLCASSLAAGVADTQYFGPGTRLTVL.

This chain connects TRBV6-5 to TRBJ2-2; as DNA is missing, the TRBD1 call by TCRdb cannot be tested. The CDR3 is made up of 15 amino acids. Germline V gene data show CDR1 as MNHEY and CDR2 as SVGAGI. CDR3 in amino acids: CASSYYRTGTGELFF.

The chain carries TRBV24-1 and TRBJ2-3; with no DNA, the TCRdb D assignment of TRBD1 cannot be verified. The CDR3 length is 16 residues. Germline values: CDR1 KGHDR, CDR2 SFDVKD. The CDR3 loop is CATRAGQGAYTDTQYF.

The chain recombines TRBV4-2 with TRBJ2-1; TCRdb's assignment of TRBD2 cannot be checked, as there is no DNA. Germline lookup yields CDR1 LGHNA and CDR2 YNFKEQ. This CDR3 is built from 15 residues. The CDR3 region is CASSQEVTSGDEQFF.

The chain employs TRBV19 and TRBJ1-5; TCRdb gives TRBD1 as the D gene, but with no DNA this cannot be confirmed. The CDR3 sequence is 14 residues long. Germline V CDR1 and CDR2: LNHDA, SQIVND (reference sequence). The CDR3 sequence: CASSLRQNNQPQHF. Supplemented by reference TRBV19 and TRBJ1-5, the full variable domain reads DGGITQSPKYLFRKEGQNVTLSCEQNLNHDAMYWYRQDPGQGLRLIYYSQIVNDFQKGDIAEGYSVSREKKESFPLTVTSAQKNPTAFYLCASSLRQNNQPQHFGDGTRLSIL.

The rearrangement uses TRBV2 and TRBJ1-5. CDR3 size: 15 residues. Germline values: CDR1 SNHLY, CDR2 FYNNEI. The CDR3 protein is CASSEAGESNQPQHF.